A single sample gave rise to the 17 T cell receptor beta chains below, sequenced in a study of CD8+CD57+ T cells in acquired aplastic anemia. According to the study, genomic DNA was the template for TCR beta VDJ and CDR3 profiling. TCRdb reprocessed the reads via MiXCR and lists one record per CDR3 protein. The repertoire has 150,000 to 200,000 distinct CDR3 sequences, roughly 64% of them found once; the top ten carry 35% to 55%. Sequencing was done on a sample of sorted CD4+, CD8+, or CD8+CD57+ T cells (not recorded which) from PBMCs. Receptors were obtained from a human donor with severe aplastic anemia or a healthy control (not recorded which).

The gene calls are TRBV5-1 and TRBJ2-3, with D possibly TRBD1 on 6 matching bases. Trimming shortened V by 3 bases and J by 0 bases, and 11 bases separated the two germline ends. This CDR3 has 15 amino acids. Per the germline V gene, CDR1 is SGHRS and CDR2 is YFSETQ. For the CDR3, the DNA is TGCGCCAGCAGCTCACAGGGACCTAGCACAGATACGCAGTATTTT. Its translation: CASSSQGPSTDTQYF.

This chain connects TRBV29-1 to TRBJ1-2; 7 positions match TRBD1. The CDR3 extends over 12 amino acids. The germline gives CDR1 SQVTM, CDR2 ANQGSEA. V shed 8 bases, J shed 4 bases, and the junction held 7 bases outside the gene matches. The DNA for the CDR3 is TGCAGCACCTCACAGGGGAGCTATGGCTACACCTTC. Amino acids: CSTSQGSYGYTF.

This clonotype occurred a few times. The V call is TRBV6-1, the J call TRBJ2-1, with TRBD1 identical over 9 bases. Looked up from germline, CDR1 is MNHNS and CDR2 is SASEGT. The ends lost 1 base at V and 12 bases at J; junction bases unmatched: 7. This CDR3 comprises 14 residues. The CDR3 here is CASSEGTGADTQFF. The CDR3 coding sequence is TGTGCCAGCAGTGAAGGGACAGGGGCAGATACGCAGTTCTTC.

This clonotype was found many times. The chain has TRBV13 and TRBJ2-1; D call uncertain. Germline loops: CDR1 PRHDT, CDR2 FYEKMQ (reference sequence). The CDR3 covers 15 residues. Trimming pared 1 base from V and 0 bases from J, leaving 7 bases between. The CDR3 reads CASSLEVGSYNEQFF. For the CDR3, the DNA is TGTGCCAGCAGCTTAGAGGTGGGCTCCTACAATGAGCAGTTCTTC.

This clonotype occurred once. The rearrangement joins TRBV7-2 to TRBJ2-7; no clear D. The germline V gene encodes CDR1 SGHTA and CDR2 FQGNSA. There are 12 residues in the CDR3. V gave up 5 bases and J gave up 7 bases, with 12 bases separating them. The CDR3 region has the DNA TGTGCCAGCAGCCTCCGGGCGTGGGAGCAGTACTTC. It specifies CASSLRAWEQYF.

The rearrangement uses TRBV7-9 and TRBJ2-5, with D unclear. Germline CDR1 SEHNR, CDR2 FQNEAQ (reference sequence). This CDR3 is 13 amino acids long. V was clipped by 1 base and J by 5 bases, with 8 bases between them. CDR3 sequence reads: CASSLEPLETQYF. The CDR3 nucleotides are TGTGCCAGCAGCTTAGAGCCTCTGGAGACCCAGTACTTC. Looking up the rest from reference TRBV7-9 and TRBJ2-5 gives the full variable domain: DTGVSQNPRHKITKRGQNVTFRCDPISEHNRLYWYRQTLGQGPEFLTYFQNEAQLEKSRLLSDRFSAERPKGSFSTLEIQRTEQGDSAMYLCASSLEPLETQYFGPGTRLLVL.

The rearrangement joins TRBV10-3 to TRBJ2-3, with 9 bases fitting TRBD2. Germline CDR1 is ENHRY and CDR2 is SYGVKD. This CDR3 spans 16 amino acids. V trimming: 10 bases; J trimming: 2 bases; junction bases outside the gene matches: 13. This CDR3 reads CASSHHLAGATDTQYF. The CDR3 DNA sequence: TGTGCCAGCAGCCATCACTTAGCGGGGGCCACAGATACGCAGTATTTT.

V is TRBV7-3 and J is TRBJ1-2; D is ambiguous. CDR3 length equals 11 residues. Germline CDR1 reads SGHTA; CDR2 reads FQGTGA. Trimming shortened V by 8 bases and J by 2 bases, and 6 bases separated the two germline ends. Here the CDR3 DNA reads TGTGCCAGCGGGGTAAACTATGGCTACACCTTC. Translating gives CASGVNYGYTF. Full variable domain (rest looked up from reference TRBV7-3 and TRBJ1-2): GAGVSQTPSNKVTEKGKYVELRCDPISGHTALYWYRQSLGQGPEFLIYFQGTGAADDSGLPNDRFFAVRPEGSVSTLKIQRTERGDSAVYLCASGVNYGYTFGSGTRLTVV.

This chain joins TRBV5-8 and TRBJ2-3; D not resolved. Germline V gene data show CDR1 as SGHTS and CDR2 as YDEGEE. This CDR3 region has 14 residues. Trimming stripped 4 bases from V and 2 bases from J, with 11 bases between. The CDR3 nucleotides read TGTGCCAGCAGCCCCCGCCAGGACACAGATACGCAGTATTTT. It codes for CASSPRQDTDTQYF.

V is TRBV2 and J is TRBJ2-7; TRBD1 matches at 8 bases. The germline gives CDR1 SNHLY, CDR2 FYNNEI. After removal of 5 bases from V and 6 bases from J, the junction contained 6 bases not matched to a gene. This CDR3 is 13 amino acids long. CDR3 sequence reads: CASSSTTGGEQYF. CDR3 in DNA: TGTGCCAGCAGTTCAACCACAGGGGGCGAGCAGTACTTC.

The genes are TRBV20-1 and TRBJ2-3; TRBD2 aligns across 16 bases. Germline CDR1 is DFQATT and CDR2 is SNEGSKA (reference sequence). CDR3 length: 18 residues. V was pared by 6 bases and J by 3 bases, with 12 bases of the junction left unmatched. The CDR3 spells CSAPGTSGRAKWTDTQYF. CDR3 bases: TGCAGTGCCCCCGGGACTAGCGGGAGGGCCAAATGGACAGATACGCAGTATTTT.

This clonotype has more than one count but fewer than ten. The V call is TRBV20-1, the J call TRBJ1-2; D is possibly TRBD1 (5 bases). Trimming took off 6 bases at V and 4 bases at J, with 21 bases between the two ends. The CDR3 spans 15 residues. In germline, CDR1 is DFQATT, CDR2 SNEGSKA (reference sequence). The CDR3 nucleotides are TGCAGTGCCGATACTGCCAACACCGGGGGCTATGGCTACACCTTC. Translation: CSADTANTGGYGYTF.

The chain employs TRBV20-1 and TRBJ2-1; 7 nucleotides line up with TRBD1. Germline V gene sequence: CDR1 DFQATT, CDR2 SNEGSKA (reference sequence). This CDR3 has 12 amino acids. J lost 6 bases, V lost 6 bases, and 5 bases had no gene match. The chain's CDR3 is CSANPGGNEQFF. The CDR3 DNA reads TGCAGTGCGAACCCAGGGGGCAATGAGCAGTTCTTC.

About this clonotype: A junction boundary mismatches the germline segment, possibly from a read error. The chain links TRBV20-1 to TRBJ2-5; no firm D call. From germline, CDR1 is DFQATT and CDR2 SNEGSKA (reference sequence). This CDR3 has 11 residues. CDR3 nucleotides: TGTAGTGCTAATTCCCAAGAGACCCAGTACTTC. It encodes CSANSQETQYF.

Note on this clonotype: A junction end diverges from the germline sequence, so it may reflect a read error. The gene calls are TRBV7-9 and TRBJ2-7; possible D gene TRBD2, 6 bases. CDR3 size: 9 residues. Germline V lookup: CDR1 SEHNR, CDR2 FQNEAQ (reference sequence). The CDR3 DNA is TGTGCCAGCAGCGCCCCGGGAGACTTC. It specifies CASSAPGDF.

This clonotype was picked up a small number of times. The chain recombines TRBV27 with TRBJ1-2; the D gene is possibly TRBD1 (6 bases). CDR3 size: 11 residues. From germline, CDR1 is MNHEY and CDR2 SMNVEV (reference sequence). Deletions cut 8 bases from V and 8 bases from J, with 12 bases between. This chain's CDR3 is CASGTGFGYTF. The CDR3 DNA is TGTGCCAGCGGAACAGGGTTCGGCTACACCTTC.

J is TRBJ2-7 and V is TRBV7-6; no clear D gene. The ends were cut back, 1 base at V and 2 bases at J, with 9 bases in the middle. The CDR3 is made up of 14 amino acids. Germline CDR1 SGHVS, CDR2 FNYEAQ. CDR3 DNA sequence: TGTGCCAGCAGCTTAGGTCTGTATACCTACGAGCAGTACTTC. The encoded protein is CASSLGLYTYEQYF.